A selection of T cell receptor beta chains follows, all from one sample in a study of blood T cells in healthy people across ages. TCRdb processed the 5' RACE reads anew with MiXCR; each CDR3 protein has one entry. The data contain about 930,000 distinct CDR3 sequences, 25% to 35% of them singletons. The same specimen was also included in a second study, on T cells of mothers and their children.

The specimen sequenced was blood. The receptors shown here come from a woman aged 40 to 50 in good health. The conserved cysteine and the conserved F or W are not part of the CDR3 here. The order of the fields is CDR3 protein, V gene, J gene, D gene, clone size. A D gene is named only where the DNA matches it firmly. The size entry is marked missing in some rows and otherwise reads once, few, many or a size class.

CDR3aa: ASSFDRGWEQF; v_gene: TRBV7-8; j_gene: TRBJ2-1; d_gene: TRBD1; abundance: NA
CDR3aa: ASNRVPNYGYT; v_gene: TRBV6-2/TRBV6-3; j_gene: TRBJ1-2; d_gene: NA; abundance: NA
CDR3aa: ASREGIAGHYEQY; v_gene: TRBV2; j_gene: TRBJ2-7; d_gene: TRBD2; abundance: few
CDR3aa: AISDSGTQNEQF; v_gene: TRBV10-3; j_gene: TRBJ2-1; d_gene: NA; abundance: many
CDR3aa: ASGQGRWQPQH; v_gene: TRBV28; j_gene: TRBJ1-5; d_gene: TRBD1; abundance: NA
CDR3aa: ASSPTRRTSGGAWVDEQF; v_gene: TRBV7-2; j_gene: TRBJ2-1; d_gene: TRBD2; abundance: NA
CDR3aa: ASSTTGTPLLIGTYEQY; v_gene: TRBV19; j_gene: TRBJ2-7; d_gene: NA; abundance: NA
CDR3aa: ASSRWVSSYNEQF; v_gene: TRBV14; j_gene: TRBJ2-1; d_gene: NA; abundance: NA
CDR3aa: ASSLTGRGEQF; v_gene: TRBV7-3; j_gene: TRBJ2-1; d_gene: NA; abundance: NA
CDR3aa: SVEGRQGRVNEQF; v_gene: TRBV29-1; j_gene: TRBJ2-1; d_gene: NA; abundance: many
CDR3aa: ASRDSGTPRGYT; v_gene: TRBV28; j_gene: TRBJ1-2; d_gene: NA; abundance: NA
CDR3aa: ASSQEGGGTGRETQY; v_gene: TRBV4-1; j_gene: TRBJ2-5; d_gene: TRBD1; abundance: NA
CDR3aa: SARDSGQGYNEQF; v_gene: TRBV20-1; j_gene: TRBJ2-1; d_gene: NA; abundance: few
CDR3aa: SVARVSAELAKNIQY; v_gene: TRBV29-1; j_gene: TRBJ2-4; d_gene: NA; abundance: many
CDR3aa: SASDRGYEQY; v_gene: TRBV20-1; j_gene: TRBJ2-7; d_gene: TRBD1; abundance: many
CDR3aa: ASSNTSGGYYNEQF; v_gene: TRBV6-5; j_gene: TRBJ2-1; d_gene: TRBD2; abundance: NA
CDR3aa: ATFGPKNTEAF; v_gene: TRBV6-2/TRBV6-3; j_gene: TRBJ1-1; d_gene: NA; abundance: few
CDR3aa: ASSPDSTNEKLF; v_gene: TRBV5-1; j_gene: TRBJ1-4; d_gene: NA; abundance: NA
CDR3aa: ATTRGDNRRNGYT; v_gene: TRBV6-5; j_gene: TRBJ1-2; d_gene: NA; abundance: many
CDR3aa: ASSLVQLTATKSTEAF; v_gene: TRBV7-2; j_gene: TRBJ1-1; d_gene: NA; abundance: few
CDR3aa: ASSLSLWGYT; v_gene: TRBV28; j_gene: TRBJ1-2; d_gene: NA; abundance: NA
CDR3aa: SAIGTTAYEQY; v_gene: TRBV20-1; j_gene: TRBJ2-7; d_gene: TRBD2; abundance: NA
CDR3aa: ASSPQTGGTETQY; v_gene: TRBV18; j_gene: TRBJ2-5; d_gene: TRBD1; abundance: few